A selection of T cell receptor beta chains follows, all from one sample in a study of T cell responses to AZD1222 COVID-19 vaccine. TCRdb's copy holds only in-frame clones and misses some; the assay was immunoSEQ multiplex PCR. The sample records around 69,000 clones, 88% being singletons. This material consisted of peripheral blood, taken on day 0 of AZD1222 vaccination. The receptors were sampled from an adult in good health. The CDR3 runs from the conserved cysteine through the conserved F or W. D genes are given only for firm matches. Not all rows give a size; the values are once, few, many and, for expanded clones, a class.

D gene	clone size	J gene	V gene	CDR3 DNA	CDR3 protein
.	.	TRBJ2-3	TRBV29-1	TGCAGCGTTGAAGCGGCTAGCGAAGGGCAGTATTTT	CSVEAASEGQYF
.	.	TRBJ2-1	TRBV7-9	TGTGCCAGCAGCCCTCACAGGGCGAGCTCCTACAATGAGCAGTTCTTC	CASSPHRASSYNEQFF
.	.	TRBJ2-5	TRBV5-6	TGTGCCAGCAGCTTGACGACTTCCCAAGAGACCCAGTACTTC	CASSLTTSQETQYF
TRBD2	.	TRBJ2-1	TRBV4-1	TGCGCCAGCAGCCAGCCTCCCGGGACTAGCGGGAGTGGTGAGCAGTTCTTC	CASSQPPGTSGSGEQFF
TRBD2	.	TRBJ2-1	TRBV11-2	TGTGCCAGCAGCCCTACTAGCGGGAGCTACAATGAGCAGTTCTTC	CASSPTSGSYNEQFF
.	.	TRBJ1-3	TRBV7-9	TGTGCCAGCAGCTCAACCGCCTTCTCTGGAAACACCATATATTTT	CASSSTAFSGNTIYF
.	.	TRBJ1-6	TRBV3-1/TRBV3-2	TGTGCCAGCAGCCAAGTGGGTGACGGGAGTTCACCCCTCCACTTT	CASSQVGDGSSPLHF
.	.	TRBJ2-1	TRBV18	TGTGCCAGCTCACCACCGGGGTGGTCCTACAATGAGCAGTTCTTC	CASSPPGWSYNEQFF
TRBD1	.	TRBJ2-1	TRBV28	TGTGCCAGCAGTCCCCCCGGGACAGCCTCCTACAATGAGCAGTTCTTC	CASSPPGTASYNEQFF
TRBD1	.	TRBJ1-6	TRBV25-1	TGTGCCAGCAGTATCGCGACAGGGGGCGCGAATTCACCCCTCCACTTT	CASSIATGGANSPLHF
TRBD1	.	TRBJ1-3	TRBV9	TGTGCCAGCAGCACCCTTCCTGGGACAGGGGCTGGAAACACCATATATTTT	CASSTLPGTGAGNTIYF
TRBD2	.	TRBJ2-1	TRBV7-2	TGTGCCAGCAGCTTAGCGTCCAGCGGGGTGGGCAATGAGCAGTTCTTC	CASSLASSGVGNEQFF
TRBD1	.	TRBJ2-5	TRBV5-1	TGCGCCAGCAGCACCCAGGCCAGGGGGGAGACCCAGTACTTC	CASSTQARGETQYF
.	.	TRBJ2-1	TRBV5-1	TGCGCCAGCAGCTTGGGTCAGGGGTACTACAATGAGCAGTTCTTC	CASSLGQGYYNEQFF
.	.	TRBJ2-6	TRBV6-6	TGTGCCAGCACCCTGGCTGGGGCCAACGTCCTGACTTTC	CASTLAGANVLTF
TRBD1	.	TRBJ2-7	TRBV6-4	TGTGCCAGCAGTGACTCTAGGACAGGACAAGAGCGAGTAACCTACGAGCAGTACTTC	CASSDSRTGQERVTYEQYF
.	.	TRBJ1-1	TRBV6-1	TGTGCCAGCAGTGAAAGGTTTGGACAGACGAACACTGAAGCTTTCTTT	CASSERFGQTNTEAFF
.	.	TRBJ1-2	TRBV6-6	TGTGCCAGCACCCCAGGGGTGGGTAACTATGGCTACACCTTC	CASTPGVGNYGYTF
TRBD1	.	TRBJ2-2	TRBV5-1	TGCGCCAGCAGCTCCGGGACAGCGAACACCGGGGAGCTGTTTTTT	CASSSGTANTGELFF
.	.	TRBJ2-5	TRBV4-2	TGTGCCAGCAGCCCGACAGCGCAAGAGACCCAGTACTTC	CASSPTAQETQYF
.	.	TRBJ2-5	TRBV7-9	TGTGCCAGCAGCTCGAGGAGGGGGGCTCGAGAGACCCAGTACTTC	CASSSRRGARETQYF
.	few	TRBJ1-4	TRBV7-8	TGTGCCAGCAGCTTAGAGAGGAGGGAAAAACTGTTTTTT	CASSLERREKLFF
TRBD1	.	TRBJ2-7	TRBV28	TGTGCCAGCAGTTTACCCGGGACAGCCCACGAGCAGTACTTC	CASSLPGTAHEQYF
.	.	TRBJ1-5	TRBV28	TGTGCCAGCAGTTTAGGGGCCAGGAGGAGCAATCAGCCCCAGCATTTT	CASSLGARRSNQPQHF
TRBD1	.	TRBJ1-2	TRBV9	TGTGCCAGCAGCGTACTCGGACAGGGCAGCTATGGCTACACCTTC	CASSVLGQGSYGYTF
TRBD2	once	TRBJ2-3	TRBV11-2	TGTGCCAGCAGCTTAGTGGGGGGGAGCACAGATACGCAGTATTTT	CASSLVGGSTDTQYF
.	.	TRBJ1-1	TRBV19	TGTGCCAGTAGTATCGGGGGAGCAAACACTGAAGCTTTCTTT	CASSIGGANTEAFF
.	once	TRBJ1-1	TRBV4-1	TGCGCCAGCAGCCAAGATTTCTGGACAGCAATGAACACTGAAGCTTTCTTT	CASSQDFWTAMNTEAFF
TRBD2	once	TRBJ2-3	TRBV9	TGTGCCAGCAGCGTAGTTATGGGGAGGGCCGGTGGGGATACGCAGTATTTT	CASSVVMGRAGGDTQYF
TRBD1	.	TRBJ1-1	TRBV7-9	TGTGCCTGCTGCTTACCTTTCCCGACAGGGGGAAAGGAGAACACTGAAGCTTTCTTT	CACCLPFPTGGKENTEAFF
TRBD2	.	TRBJ2-1	TRBV5-1	TGCGCCAGCAGCCACCTAGCGGGTGCTTACAATGAGCAGTTCTTC	CASSHLAGAYNEQFF
.	.	TRBJ2-1	TRBV28	TGTGCCAGCAGTTTTTCGCTTACGTTCGATGAGCAGTTCTTC	CASSFSLTFDEQFF
TRBD1	.	TRBJ2-1	TRBV7-3	TGTGCCAGCAGCGAAACAGGGGTAATGACCGATGAGCAGTTCTTC	CASSETGVMTDEQFF
TRBD2	few	TRBJ2-5	TRBV5-1	TGCGCCAGCAGCCGGACTAGCGGGGAGGGAGAGACCCAGTACTTC	CASSRTSGEGETQYF
TRBD1	.	TRBJ1-1	TRBV2	TGTGCCAGCGTAGGGGACAGCAACACTGAAGCTTTCTTT	CASVGDSNTEAFF
.	.	TRBJ2-3	TRBV10-3	TGTGCCACCGCTCCCAGGGGTGGAGATACGCAGTATTTT	CATAPRGGDTQYF
.	.	TRBJ1-5	TRBV7-2	TGTGCCAGCAGCCCGCCCGGGCATCAGCCCCAGCATTTT	CASSPPGHQPQHF